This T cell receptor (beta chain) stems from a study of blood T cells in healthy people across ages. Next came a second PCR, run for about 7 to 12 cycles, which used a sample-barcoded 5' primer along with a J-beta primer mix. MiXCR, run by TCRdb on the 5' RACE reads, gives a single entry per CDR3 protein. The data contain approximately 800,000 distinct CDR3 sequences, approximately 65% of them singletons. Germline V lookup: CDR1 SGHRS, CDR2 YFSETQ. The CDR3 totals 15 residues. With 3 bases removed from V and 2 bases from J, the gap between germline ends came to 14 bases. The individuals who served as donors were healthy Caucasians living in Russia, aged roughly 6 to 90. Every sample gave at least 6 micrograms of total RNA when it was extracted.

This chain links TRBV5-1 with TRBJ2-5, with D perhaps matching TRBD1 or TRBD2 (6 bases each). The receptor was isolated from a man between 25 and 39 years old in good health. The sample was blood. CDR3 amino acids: CASSWRGVNQETQYF. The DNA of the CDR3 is TGCGCCAGCAGCTGGAGGGGGGTTAATCAAGAGACCCAGTACTTC.